Below are 5 T cell receptor beta chains sequenced from a single sample in a study of shared clonotypes between healthy human individuals (dated by TCRdb to the early 2020s). Library preparation was by the immunoSEQ multiplex PCR assay. Drawn from immuneACCESS, this table holds only the in-frame rearrangements with V and J called that TCRdb kept. Clones are partly lost; checked studies trace under half to an unresolved V gene and leave the rest unexplained. The sample includes approximately 340,000 clones, with around 67% observed a single time. The ten biggest clones cover over 9.5% of the sample. The sequenced sample was memory CD4+ T cells sorted from blood. In the paper's terms, the cell subset or site label means: CD45RA-negative fraction. The receptors stem from a young man in good health.

The V gene is TRBV2, the J gene TRBJ2-7; the D gene is possibly TRBD2 (5 bases). CDR1 SNHLY and CDR2 FYNNEI come from the germline V gene. Trimming took off 4 bases at V and 2 bases at J, with 9 bases between the two ends. CDR3 length: 13 residues. For the CDR3, the DNA is TGTGCCAGCAGTGCAGCGGCAACCTACGAGCAGTACTTC. Amino acid sequence: CASSAAATYEQYF.

The rearrangement joins TRBV7-2 to TRBJ1-4, with D possibly TRBD1 on 5 matching bases. Germline CDR1 reads SGHTA; CDR2 reads FQGNSA. The CDR3 consists of 14 residues. The V and J ends lost 3 bases and 12 bases respectively, with 17 bases between them. The CDR3 DNA is TGTGCCAGCAGCTTTCAGGGTTTCTCCGGCGAACTGTTTTTT. Its protein product is CASSFQGFSGELFF.

V usage is TRBV5-6 and J usage is TRBJ1-5, with D possibly matching TRBD1 (5 bases). V lost 4 bases and J 6 bases, leaving 20 bases between the germline ends. This CDR3 is built from 16 residues. The germline V gene encodes CDR1 SGHDT and CDR2 YYEEEE. CDR3: CASSLGRGGAGQPQHF. Here the CDR3 DNA reads TGTGCCAGCAGCCTGGGGCGGGGAGGGGCAGGTCAGCCCCAGCATTTT. The entire variable domain, with the rest obtained from reference TRBV5-6 and TRBJ1-5, is as follows: DAGVTQSPTHLIKTRGQQVTLRCSPKSGHDTVSWYQQALGQGPQFIFQYYEEEERQRGNFPDRFSGHQFPNYSSELNVNALLLGDSALYLCASSLGRGGAGQPQHFGDGTRLSIL.

This chain uses TRBV28 with TRBJ2-2, with a tentative D call TRBD1 (6 bases). V dropped 5 bases and J dropped 5 bases, with 12 bases sitting between them. The CDR3 extends over 14 amino acids. Germline loops: CDR1 MDHEN, CDR2 SYDVKM. In DNA form, the CDR3 reads TGTGCCAGCAGTGACAGGAGGTGGACCGGGGAGCTGTTTTTT. This sequence encodes CASSDRRWTGELFF.

In DNA form, the CDR3 reads TGCGCCAGCAGCTTTGAAGGACTGGCTGGAAACACCATATATTTT. Its protein product is CASSFEGLAGNTIYF. V and J are TRBV5-1 and TRBJ1-3; D gene ambiguous. The germline V and J ends were trimmed by 2 bases and 2 bases, with 11 bases remaining between them. CDR3 length: 15 residues. Germline lookup yields CDR1 SGHRS and CDR2 YFSETQ.